This passage covers 21 T cell receptor beta chains from one sample sequenced in a study of blood T cell repertoires in COVID-19. Here immunoSEQ multiplex PCR was the method, and the copy in TCRdb shows in-frame clones only, minus some. The sample has under 70,000 clones, about 93% seen once; the top ten hold approximately 15%. Sample: peripheral blood. Every receptor here comes from a man at least 80 years old with acute or convalescent COVID-19.

The V and J genes are TRBV19 and TRBJ2-1; 8 bases map to TRBD1. From germline, CDR1 is LNHDA and CDR2 SQIVND (reference sequence). The CDR3 has 11 amino acids. The ends lost 9 bases at V and 14 bases at J; junction bases unmatched: 9. The chain's CDR3 is CARSGGDAKFF. CDR3 sequence (DNA): TGTGCCAGATCAGGGGGCGACGCGAAGTTCTTC.

The gene calls are TRBV27 and TRBJ1-2, with D perhaps TRBD1 (6 bases). CDR3 size: 14 residues. Trimming shortened V by 1 base and J by 2 bases, and 8 bases separated the two germline ends. Looked up from germline, CDR1 is MNHEY and CDR2 is SMNVEV (reference sequence). The CDR3 loop is CASSLFGTNYGYTF. CDR3 coding DNA: TGTGCCAGCAGTTTATTTGGGACAAACTATGGCTACACCTTC.

J is TRBJ1-1 and V is TRBV5-8; 8 positions agree with TRBD1. The V gene's germline CDR1 is SGHTS and CDR2 YDEGEE. With V trimmed by 3 bases and J by 7 bases, 14 bases remained unmatched. The CDR3 spans 16 residues. DNA for the CDR3: TGTGCCAGCAGCTCGGGACAGGCATTGGGCCTGGGTGAAGCTTTCTTT. Translated, it gives CASSSGQALGLGEAFF. Based on the CDR3 plus reference TRBV5-8 and TRBJ1-1, the full variable domain is EAGVTQSPTHLIKTRGQQATLRCSPISGHTSVYWYQQALGLGLQFLLWYDEGEERNRGNFPPRFSGRQFPNYSSELNVNALELEDSALYLCASSSGQALGLGEAFFGQGTRLTVV.

The CDR3 reads CASSIRDTETPLHF. The CDR3 DNA follows: TGTGCCAGTAGTATCCGGGACACCGAAACACCCCTCCACTTT. V is TRBV19 and J is TRBJ1-6; a possible D gene is TRBD1 (6 bases). Trimming stripped 3 bases from V and 11 bases from J, with 14 bases between. CDR1 is LNHDA and CDR2 is SQIVND in the germline V gene (reference sequence). The CDR3 loop spans 14 amino acids.

The rearrangement uses TRBV5-5 and TRBJ1-3; TRBD1 aligns across 7 bases. J lost 7 bases, V lost 1 base, and 11 bases had no gene match. The CDR3 has 16 amino acids. The V gene's germline CDR1 is SGHKS and CDR2 YYEKEE (reference sequence). DNA for the CDR3: TGTGCCAGCAGCTTGCTGGCGGGACAGTCGGCGAACACCATATATTTT. As protein: CASSLLAGQSANTIYF.

This sequence joins TRBV2 and TRBJ1-4; D gene ambiguous. This CDR3 region has 13 residues. Germline V gene data show CDR1 as SNHLY and CDR2 as FYNNEI. The V and J ends lost 6 bases and 8 bases respectively, with 13 bases between them. The CDR3 DNA follows: TGTGCCAGCAGAGAGGTGCTTATCGAAAAACTGTTTTTT. It is translated as CASREVLIEKLFF.

This clone was picked up one time. The gene calls are TRBV4-2 and TRBJ2-7; possibly TRBD1 for D (6 bases). V was clipped by 1 base and J by 0 bases, with 10 bases between them. The CDR3 is 15 residues long. Germline CDR1 is LGHNA and CDR2 is YNFKEQ. In DNA form, the CDR3 reads TGTGCCAGCAGCCAAGGACAGGCAGTCTCCTACGAGCAGTACTTC. This translates into CASSQGQAVSYEQYF.

The V call is TRBV19, the J call TRBJ1-1; 7 positions match TRBD1. In germline, CDR1 is LNHDA, CDR2 SQIVND (reference sequence). This CDR3 contains 13 residues. The ends lost 10 bases at V and 7 bases at J; junction bases unmatched: 12. CDR3 loop: CATEDRSHGEAFF. The CDR3 DNA is TGTGCCACCGAGGACAGGAGCCATGGTGAAGCTTTCTTT. The whole variable domain, remainder taken from reference TRBV19 and TRBJ1-1, is DGGITQSPKYLFRKEGQNVTLSCEQNLNHDAMYWYRQDPGQGLRLIYYSQIVNDFQKGDIAEGYSVSREKKESFPLTVTSAQKNPTAFYLCATEDRSHGEAFFGQGTRLTVV.

The chain joins TRBV7-9 to TRBJ2-3, with a weak D call TRBD1 (6 bases). This CDR3 spans 16 amino acids. Germline V CDR1 and CDR2: SEHNR, FQNEAQ (reference sequence). V gave up 3 bases and J gave up 0 bases, with 13 bases separating them. This chain's CDR3 is CASSLGQGLSTDTQYF. The CDR3 nucleotides read TGTGCCAGCAGCTTGGGCCAGGGGCTGAGCACAGATACGCAGTATTTT. The full variable domain, in which reference TRBV7-9 and TRBJ2-3 provide the parts outside the CDR3, is DTGVSQNPRHKITKRGQNVTFRCDPISEHNRLYWYRQTLGQGPEFLTYFQNEAQLEKSRLLSDRFSAERPKGSFSTLEIQRTEQGDSAMYLCASSLGQGLSTDTQYFGPGTRLTVL.

The chain is built from TRBV20-1 and TRBJ2-4, with D tentatively TRBD1 (5 bases). Germline loops: CDR1 DFQATT, CDR2 SNEGSKA (reference sequence). Trimming pared 3 bases from V and 8 bases from J, leaving 14 bases between. This CDR3 region has 13 residues. In DNA, the CDR3 is TGCAGTGCTAGTCAGGGTGTAGGACACATTCAGTACTTC. It codes for CSASQGVGHIQYF.

This chain connects TRBV19 to TRBJ2-3; TRBD1 agrees at 10 bases. The CDR3 covers 13 residues. J gave up 6 bases and V 5 bases, and 2 bases lay outside the gene matches. Germline CDR1 LNHDA, CDR2 SQIVND (reference sequence). The CDR3 here is CASSGQGGDTQYF. In DNA, the CDR3 is TGTGCCAGTAGTGGACAGGGGGGGGATACGCAGTATTTT.

This clone has a single count. The V gene is TRBV20-1, the J gene TRBJ1-6; D is undetermined. V lost 3 bases and J lost 8, with 11 bases in between. The V gene's germline CDR1 is DFQATT and CDR2 SNEGSKA (reference sequence). The CDR3 is 13 residues long. CDR3 protein: CSASRVLDSPLHF. In DNA, the CDR3 is TGCAGTGCTAGTCGCGTGTTGGATTCACCCCTCCACTTT.

The chain couples TRBV6-5 to TRBJ1-1, with 7 positions matching TRBD1. From germline, CDR1 is MNHEY and CDR2 SVGAGI. Trimming took 7 bases from V and 2 from J; bases not matched to a gene: 10. CDR3 length: 15 amino acids. The CDR3 nucleotides read TGTGCCAGCACGAAGACAGGGCGTATCAACACTGAAGCTTTCTTT. Its translation is CASTKTGRINTEAFF.

V gene TRBV27 combines with J gene TRBJ2-1, with 11 bases lining up with TRBD2. Germline CDR1 and CDR2: MNHEY and SMNVEV (reference sequence). Unmatched junction bases numbered 4, after V lost 6 bases and J lost 9 bases. This CDR3 contains 13 residues. The CDR3 sequence is CASSTLAGVEQFF. CDR3 DNA sequence: TGTGCCAGCAGCACACTAGCGGGGGTTGAGCAGTTCTTC.

The chain recombines TRBV28 with TRBJ2-7; 7 nucleotides align to TRBD2. The V gene's germline CDR1 is MDHEN and CDR2 SYDVKM. The CDR3 sequence is 14 residues long. The junction had 4 bases not matched to a gene; V was cut back by 3 bases and J by 2 bases. The CDR3 spells CASSFTGTTYEQYF. The CDR3 DNA sequence: TGTGCCAGCAGTTTTACCGGGACTACCTACGAGCAGTACTTC.

This clone has just one count. The chain couples TRBV9 to TRBJ2-3, with D possibly being TRBD2 (5 bases). CDR3 length: 12 residues. Trimming shortened V by 2 bases and J by 9 bases, and 10 bases separated the two germline ends. Germline V gives CDR1 SGDLS, CDR2 YYNGEE. CDR3 amino acids: CASSVRGETQYF. CDR3 nucleotides: TGTGCCAGCAGCGTCCGGGGAGAAACGCAGTATTTT.

This sequence joins TRBV9 and TRBJ1-6, with a weak D call TRBD1 (5 bases). The CDR3 consists of 12 residues. The germline V gene encodes CDR1 SGDLS and CDR2 YYNGEE. Trimming took 5 bases from V and 12 from J, leaving 12 bases between them. The CDR3 region is CASSSGEGPLHF. In DNA, the CDR3 is TGTGCCAGCAGTTCGGGGGAAGGACCCCTCCACTTT.

This chain joins TRBV5-1 and TRBJ1-1; D is perhaps TRBD1 (5 bases). Per the germline V gene, CDR1 is SGHRS and CDR2 is YFSETQ. This CDR3 region has 18 residues. Deletions cut 0 bases from V and 0 bases from J, with 18 bases between. CDR3 loop: CASSLAPSFGHLNTEAFF. In DNA form, the CDR3 reads TGCGCCAGCAGCTTGGCGCCTTCGTTTGGACACCTGAACACTGAAGCTTTCTTT.

V and J are TRBV6-4 and TRBJ2-2; D gene unclear. This CDR3 comprises 16 residues. V gave up 2 bases and J gave up 1 base, with 11 bases separating them. Germline V CDR1 and CDR2: MRHNA, SNTAGT. The CDR3 loop is CASSDGATWNTGELFF. CDR3 nucleotides: TGTGCCAGCAGTGACGGTGCGACATGGAACACCGGGGAGCTGTTTTTT.

This chain connects TRBV3-1 (or the pseudogene TRBV3-2) to TRBJ1-6, with D tentatively TRBD1 (6 bases). V was trimmed by 5 bases and J by 9 bases, leaving 8 bases between them. Germline values: CDR1 LGHDT, CDR2 YNNKEL (reference sequence). The CDR3 sequence is 12 residues long. DNA of the CDR3: TGTGCCAGCAGCACCAGGGGTTCACCCCTCCACTTT. This encodes CASSTRGSPLHF.

The chain joins TRBV27 to TRBJ2-1; tentatively, D is TRBD2 (5 bases). Trimming shortened V by 3 bases and J by 5 bases, and 8 bases separated the two germline ends. Germline CDR1 MNHEY, CDR2 SMNVEV (reference sequence). CDR3 length: 13 residues. In DNA form, the CDR3 reads TGTGCCAGCAGTTTTGAGGGCGACAATGAGCAGTTCTTC. It specifies CASSFEGDNEQFF.